This T cell receptor (beta chain) emerged from a study of blood T cell repertoires in COVID-19. Study-wide background: PBMCs, B-cell-depleted T cells, or T cells were the source of the cDNA or gDNA that made up the material.

Germline CDR1 and CDR2: SGDLS and YYNGEE. The CDR3 is made up of 15 amino acids. Trimming removed 3 bases from V and 2 bases from J, with 14 bases in between. Methods used by the authors: Reference gene primer amplification gave estimated nucleated cell counts. Profiled with immunoSEQ multiplex PCR; TCRdb holds only in-frame clones, not every one. That table is the source of V, J and clone size, and D and trimming were worked out from the DNA. The sample holds about 26,000 clones; about 71% are singletons and the top ten take roughly 7.2%. The rearrangement uses TRBV9 and TRBJ1-2, with D tentatively TRBD1 (6 bases). This clonotype was obtained from a man aged 60 to 75 with active or convalescent COVID-19. Sequencing was carried out using peripheral blood. This CDR3 reads CASSASEQGNYGYTF. CDR3 bases: TGTGCCAGCAGCGCATCAGAGCAGGGGAACTATGGCTACACCTTC.